This T cell receptor (beta chain) is drawn from a study of long-term antiretroviral therapy in people with HIV. From germline, CDR1 is SNHLY and CDR2 FYNNEI. V lost 2 bases to trimming and J lost 0 bases, with 11 bases between them. The CDR3 totals 15 residues. This clone was seen only a few times. Runs used v3.0 of the immunoSEQ assay and were done at survey level. Here immunoSEQ multiplex PCR was the method, and the copy in TCRdb shows in-frame clones only, minus some. The repertoire has under 30,000 clones, approximately 80% of them found once; the top ten carry 5.5%. The chain is built from TRBV2 and TRBJ2-7, with unresolved D. This specimen consisted of unsorted PBMCs, obtained 1.1 years before starting antiretroviral therapy. The clonotype comes from a woman between 25 and 40 years old with HIV. CDR3 sequence: CASSETRRASYEQYV. The CDR3 DNA reads TGTGCCAGCAGTGAAACCCGTAGGGCCTCCTACGAGCAGTACGTC.